This T cell receptor beta chain was captured by sequencing in a study of blood T cell repertoires in COVID-19. Original data processing: Estimation of nucleated cell counts relied on the amplification of reference gene primers. Sequencing used immunoSEQ multiplex PCR; TCRdb keeps in-frame clones, though not all of them. The DNA was the basis for D and trimming; V, J and clone size are from that table. The sample shows approximately 77,000 clones, 80% to 90% of them seen only once. The sequenced material came from peripheral blood. The source of this sequence is a man aged 45-65 years with active COVID-19.

The CDR3 region has the DNA TGTGCCAGCAGCCTACAGGACACCCTCTATGGCTACACCTTC. It is translated as CASSLQDTLYGYTF. The gene calls are TRBV5-6 and TRBJ1-2, with D possibly matching TRBD1 (5 bases). The germline CDR1 and CDR2 sequences are SGHDT and YYEEEE. This CDR3 region has 14 residues. Trimming stripped 4 bases from V and 4 bases from J, with 14 bases between.